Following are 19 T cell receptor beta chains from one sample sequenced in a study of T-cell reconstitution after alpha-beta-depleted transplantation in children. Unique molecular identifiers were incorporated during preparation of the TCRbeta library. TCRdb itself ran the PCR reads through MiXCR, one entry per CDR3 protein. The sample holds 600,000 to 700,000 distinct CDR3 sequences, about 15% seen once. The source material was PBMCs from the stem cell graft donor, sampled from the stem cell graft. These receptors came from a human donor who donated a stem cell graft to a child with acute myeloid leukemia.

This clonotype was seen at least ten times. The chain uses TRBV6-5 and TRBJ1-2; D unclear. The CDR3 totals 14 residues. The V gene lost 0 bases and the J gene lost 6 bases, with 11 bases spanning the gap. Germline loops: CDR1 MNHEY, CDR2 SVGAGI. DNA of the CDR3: TGTGCCAGCAGTTACTCAGCTTCCGGGAATGGCTACACCTTC. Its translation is CASSYSASGNGYTF.

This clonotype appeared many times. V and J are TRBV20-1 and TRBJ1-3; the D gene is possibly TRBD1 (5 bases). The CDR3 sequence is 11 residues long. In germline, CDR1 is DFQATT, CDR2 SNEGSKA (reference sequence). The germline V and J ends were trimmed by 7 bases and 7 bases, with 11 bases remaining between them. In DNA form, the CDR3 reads TGCAGTGTATCCGAGGGGAACACCATATATTTT. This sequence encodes CSVSEGNTIYF.

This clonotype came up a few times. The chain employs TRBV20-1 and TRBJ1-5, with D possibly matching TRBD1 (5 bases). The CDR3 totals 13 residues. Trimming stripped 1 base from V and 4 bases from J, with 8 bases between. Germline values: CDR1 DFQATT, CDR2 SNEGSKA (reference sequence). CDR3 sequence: CSARADRNQPQHF. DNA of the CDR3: TGCAGTGCTAGAGCCGACAGAAATCAGCCCCAGCATTTT.

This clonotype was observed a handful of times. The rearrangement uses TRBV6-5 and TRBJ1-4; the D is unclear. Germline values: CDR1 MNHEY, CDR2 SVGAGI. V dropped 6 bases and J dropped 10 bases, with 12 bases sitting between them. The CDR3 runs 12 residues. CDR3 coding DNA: TGTGCCAGCAGAACCACCTACGGAAAACTGTTTTTT. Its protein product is CASRTTYGKLFF.

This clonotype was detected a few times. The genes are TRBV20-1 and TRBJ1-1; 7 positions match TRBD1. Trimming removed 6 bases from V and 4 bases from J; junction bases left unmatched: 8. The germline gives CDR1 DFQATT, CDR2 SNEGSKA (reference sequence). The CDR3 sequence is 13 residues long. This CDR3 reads CSALVQGSTEAFF. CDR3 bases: TGCAGTGCCCTAGTACAGGGGAGCACTGAAGCTTTCTTT.

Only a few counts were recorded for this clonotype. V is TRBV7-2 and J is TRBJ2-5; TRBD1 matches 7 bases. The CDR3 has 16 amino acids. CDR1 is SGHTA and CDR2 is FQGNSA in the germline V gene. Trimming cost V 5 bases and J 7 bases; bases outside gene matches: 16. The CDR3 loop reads CASSAQGPSEPSTQYF. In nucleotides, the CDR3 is TGTGCCAGCAGCGCACAGGGGCCCTCGGAACCCTCGACCCAGTACTTC.

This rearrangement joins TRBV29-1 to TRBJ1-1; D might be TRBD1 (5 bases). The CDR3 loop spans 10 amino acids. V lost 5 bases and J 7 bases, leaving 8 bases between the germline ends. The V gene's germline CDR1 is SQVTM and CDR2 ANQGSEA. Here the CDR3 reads CSVLTDEAFF. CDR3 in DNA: TGCAGCGTTTTGACAGATGAAGCTTTCTTT.

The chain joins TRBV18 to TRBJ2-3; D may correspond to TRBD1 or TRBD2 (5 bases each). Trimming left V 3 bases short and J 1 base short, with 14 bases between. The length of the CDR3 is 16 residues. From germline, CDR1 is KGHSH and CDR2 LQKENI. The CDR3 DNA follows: TGTGCCAGCTCACCGGGAAGGCAGGGAGGCACAGATACGCAGTATTTT. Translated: CASSPGRQGGTDTQYF.

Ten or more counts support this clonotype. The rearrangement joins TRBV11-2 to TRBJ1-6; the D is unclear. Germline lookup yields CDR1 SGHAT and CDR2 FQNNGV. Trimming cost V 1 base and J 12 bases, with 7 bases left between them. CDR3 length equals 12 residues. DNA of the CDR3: TGTGCCAGCAGCTTAGGCCCCGAACCCCTCCACTTT. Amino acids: CASSLGPEPLHF.

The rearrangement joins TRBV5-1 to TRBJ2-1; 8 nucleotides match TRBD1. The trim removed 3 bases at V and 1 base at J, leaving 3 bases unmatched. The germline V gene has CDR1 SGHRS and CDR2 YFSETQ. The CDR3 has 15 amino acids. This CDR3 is CASSSGQGSYNEQFF. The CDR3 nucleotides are TGCGCCAGCAGCTCAGGACAGGGTTCCTACAATGAGCAGTTCTTC.

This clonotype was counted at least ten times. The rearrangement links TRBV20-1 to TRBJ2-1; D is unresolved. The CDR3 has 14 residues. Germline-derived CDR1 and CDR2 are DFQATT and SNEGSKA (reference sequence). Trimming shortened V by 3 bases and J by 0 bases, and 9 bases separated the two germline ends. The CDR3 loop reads CSASRGSSYNEQFF. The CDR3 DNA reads TGCAGTGCTAGCCGCGGTAGCTCCTACAATGAGCAGTTCTTC.

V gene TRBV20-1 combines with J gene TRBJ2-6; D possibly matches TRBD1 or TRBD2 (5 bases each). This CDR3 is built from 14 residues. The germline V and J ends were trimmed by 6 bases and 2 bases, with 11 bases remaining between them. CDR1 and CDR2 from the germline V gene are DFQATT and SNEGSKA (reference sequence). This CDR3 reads CSAGVGAGANVLTF. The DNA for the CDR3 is TGCAGTGCGGGGGTAGGGGCTGGGGCCAACGTCCTGACTTTC.

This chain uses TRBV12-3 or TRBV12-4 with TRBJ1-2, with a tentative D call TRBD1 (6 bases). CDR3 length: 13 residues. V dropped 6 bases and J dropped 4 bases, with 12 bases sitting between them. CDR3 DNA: TGTGCCAGCAGGGGGGACATCTCCTATGGCTACACCTTC. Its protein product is CASRGDISYGYTF.

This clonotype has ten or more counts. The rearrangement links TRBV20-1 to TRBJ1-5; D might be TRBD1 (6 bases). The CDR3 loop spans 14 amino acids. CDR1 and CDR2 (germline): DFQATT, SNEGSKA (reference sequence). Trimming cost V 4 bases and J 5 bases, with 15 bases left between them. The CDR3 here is CSAKQGAPYQPQHF. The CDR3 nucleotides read TGCAGTGCTAAACAGGGAGCCCCCTATCAGCCCCAGCATTTT.

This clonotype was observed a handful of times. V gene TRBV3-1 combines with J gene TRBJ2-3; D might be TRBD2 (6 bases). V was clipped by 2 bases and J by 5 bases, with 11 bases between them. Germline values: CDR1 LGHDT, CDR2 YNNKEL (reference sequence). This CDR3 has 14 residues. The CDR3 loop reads CASSQLGGVDTQYF. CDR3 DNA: TGTGCCAGCAGCCAACTGGGCGGGGTAGATACGCAGTATTTT.

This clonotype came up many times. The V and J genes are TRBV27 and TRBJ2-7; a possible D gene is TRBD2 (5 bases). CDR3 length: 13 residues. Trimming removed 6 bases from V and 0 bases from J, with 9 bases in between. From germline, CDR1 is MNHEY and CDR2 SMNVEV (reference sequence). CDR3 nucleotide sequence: TGTGCCAGCAGCCCCGGGATCTCCTACGAGCAGTACGTC. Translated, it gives CASSPGISYEQYV.

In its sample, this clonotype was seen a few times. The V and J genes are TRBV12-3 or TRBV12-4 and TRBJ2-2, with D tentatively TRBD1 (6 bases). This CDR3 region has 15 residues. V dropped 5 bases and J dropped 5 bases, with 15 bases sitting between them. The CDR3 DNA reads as TGTGCCAGCAGTAGATCGACAGGTTCTACCGGGGAGCTGTTTTTT. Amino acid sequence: CASSRSTGSTGELFF.

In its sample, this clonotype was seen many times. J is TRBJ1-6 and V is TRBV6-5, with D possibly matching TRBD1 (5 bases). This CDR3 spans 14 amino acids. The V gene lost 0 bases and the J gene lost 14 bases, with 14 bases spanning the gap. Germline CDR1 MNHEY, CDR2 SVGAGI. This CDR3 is CASSYSRRGETLHF. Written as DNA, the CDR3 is TGTGCCAGCAGTTACTCGAGAAGGGGCGAAACCCTCCACTTT.

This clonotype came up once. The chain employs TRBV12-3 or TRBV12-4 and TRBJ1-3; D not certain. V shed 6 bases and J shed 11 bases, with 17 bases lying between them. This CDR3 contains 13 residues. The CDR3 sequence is CASRYLLATAIYF. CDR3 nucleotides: TGTGCCAGCAGGTACCTACTGGCCACCGCCATATATTTT.